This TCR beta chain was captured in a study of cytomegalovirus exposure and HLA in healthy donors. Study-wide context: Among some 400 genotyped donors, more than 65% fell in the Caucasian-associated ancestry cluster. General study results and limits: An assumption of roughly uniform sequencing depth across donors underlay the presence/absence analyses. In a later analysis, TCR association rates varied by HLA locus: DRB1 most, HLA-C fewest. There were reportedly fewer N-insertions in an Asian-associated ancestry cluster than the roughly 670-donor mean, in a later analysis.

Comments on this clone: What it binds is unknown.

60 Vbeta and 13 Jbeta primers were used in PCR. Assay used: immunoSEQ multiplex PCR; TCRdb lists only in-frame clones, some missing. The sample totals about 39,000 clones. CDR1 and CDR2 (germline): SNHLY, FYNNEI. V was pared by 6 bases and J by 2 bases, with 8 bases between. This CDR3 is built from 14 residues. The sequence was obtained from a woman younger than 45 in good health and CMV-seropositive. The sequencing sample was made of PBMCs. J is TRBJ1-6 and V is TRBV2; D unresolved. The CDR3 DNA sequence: TGTGCCAGCAGGCGGCAGACCTATAATTCACCCCTCCACTTT. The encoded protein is CASRRQTYNSPLHF.